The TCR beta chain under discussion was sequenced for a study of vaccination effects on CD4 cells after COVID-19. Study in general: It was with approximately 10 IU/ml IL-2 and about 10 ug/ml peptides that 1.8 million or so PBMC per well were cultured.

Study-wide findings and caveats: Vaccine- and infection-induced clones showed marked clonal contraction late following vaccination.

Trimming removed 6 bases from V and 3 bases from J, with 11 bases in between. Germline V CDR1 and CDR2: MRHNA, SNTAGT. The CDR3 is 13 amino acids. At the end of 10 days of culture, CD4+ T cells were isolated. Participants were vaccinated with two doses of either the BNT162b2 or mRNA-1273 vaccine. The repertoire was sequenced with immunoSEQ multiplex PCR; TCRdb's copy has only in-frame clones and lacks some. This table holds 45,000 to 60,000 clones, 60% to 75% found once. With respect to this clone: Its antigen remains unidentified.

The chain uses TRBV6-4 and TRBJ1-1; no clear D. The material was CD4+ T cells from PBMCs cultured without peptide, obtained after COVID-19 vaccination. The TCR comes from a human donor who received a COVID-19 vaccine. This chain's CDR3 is CASRAVRDTEAFF. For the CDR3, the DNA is TGTGCCAGCAGGGCGGTTAGGGACACTGAAGCTTTCTTT.